This TCR beta chain was profiled in a study of monozygotic twins with inflammatory bowel disease. TCRdb reworked the 5' RACE reads into one entry per CDR3 protein, no DNA. Recorded for this sample: approximately 400,000 distinct CDR3 sequences. Germline V gene lookup returns CDR1 SGHTA and CDR2 FQGTGA. The CDR3 totals 16 residues. This sequence was found in a human donor with ulcerative colitis or Crohn's disease, or a healthy co-twin of an affected twin (not recorded which). Sequenced input: blood. The rearrangement links TRBV7-3 to TRBJ2-3; there is no DNA to check the TCRdb D call of TRBD2. The CDR3 sequence: CASSLELAGGGDTQYF.